This TCR beta chain was captured by sequencing in a study of blood T cells in healthy people across ages. General study results and limits: Observed TCR beta diversity per million T cells went down as age went up. This fall followed a roughly linear course with age. As naive T cell percentage varied, TCR beta diversity correlated strongly with it. The study found more naive CD4+ cells and higher diversity in long-lived than aged donors.

CDR1 and CDR2 from the germline V gene are DFQATT and SNEGSKA (reference sequence). The CDR3 has 13 amino acids. To note about this clonotype: Its antigen is not known.

Then a second PCR, running about 6 to 11 cycles, was carried out with a sample-barcoded 5' primer and a J-beta primer mix. Each CDR3 protein is one row after TCRdb ran MiXCR on the 5' RACE reads. This sample has 350,000 to 450,000 distinct CDR3 sequences, with roughly half found just once. The authors drew around 11 milliliters of peripheral blood from each donor. This clonotype was obtained from a man aged 55 to 70 in good health. The J gene is TRBJ2-5, the V gene TRBV20-1; D remains unclear. The J call is in doubt because the DNA end fits TRBJ2-7 better. Input material: blood. The DNA of the CDR3 is TGCAGTGCTAGTGTCCGGATGGGAACCGAGCAGTACTTC. It encodes CSASVRMGTEQYF.